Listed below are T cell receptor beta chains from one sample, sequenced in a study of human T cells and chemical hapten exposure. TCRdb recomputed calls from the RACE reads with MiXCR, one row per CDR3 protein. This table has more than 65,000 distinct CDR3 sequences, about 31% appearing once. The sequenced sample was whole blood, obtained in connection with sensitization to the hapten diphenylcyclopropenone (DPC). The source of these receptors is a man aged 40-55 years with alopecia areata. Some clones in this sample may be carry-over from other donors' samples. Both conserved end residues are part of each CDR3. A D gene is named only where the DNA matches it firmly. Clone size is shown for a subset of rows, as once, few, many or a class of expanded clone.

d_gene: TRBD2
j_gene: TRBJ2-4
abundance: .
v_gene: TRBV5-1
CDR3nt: TGCGCCAGCAGCCGTAACCCTAGCGGGAGTGTGGACATTCAGTACTTC
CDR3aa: CASSRNPSGSVDIQYF

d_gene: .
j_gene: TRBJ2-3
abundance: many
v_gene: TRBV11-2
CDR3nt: TGTGCCAGCAGCTTAGTAGTTGCGGATACGCAGTATTTT
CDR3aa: CASSLVVADTQYF

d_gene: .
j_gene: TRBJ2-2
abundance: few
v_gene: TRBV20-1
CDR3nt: TGCAGTGCTAGAGTTCGAGGACCTGGTCTGAACACCGGGGAGCTGTTTTTT
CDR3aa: CSARVRGPGLNTGELFF

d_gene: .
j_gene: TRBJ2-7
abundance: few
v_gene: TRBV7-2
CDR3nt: TGTGCCAGCAGCTTACAGGCCTACGAGCAGTACTTC
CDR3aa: CASSLQAYEQYF

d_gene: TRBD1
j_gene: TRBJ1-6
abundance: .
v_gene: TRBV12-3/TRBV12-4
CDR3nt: TGTGCCAGCCAGGACAGGGTGAATTCACCCCTCCACTTT
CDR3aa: CASQDRVNSPLHF

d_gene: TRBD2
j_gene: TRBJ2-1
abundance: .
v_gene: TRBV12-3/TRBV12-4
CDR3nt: TGTGTCAGCATCTTCGCCATAGCGGGAGGGCACAATGAGCAGTTCTTC
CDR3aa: CVSIFAIAGGHNEQFF

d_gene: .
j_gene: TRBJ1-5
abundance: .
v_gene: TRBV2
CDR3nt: TGTGCCAGCACTGGGGGAGGGGGATATAGCAATCAGCCCCAGCATTTT
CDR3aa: CASTGGGGYSNQPQHF

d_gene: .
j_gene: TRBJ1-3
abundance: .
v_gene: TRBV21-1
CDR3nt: TGTGCCAGCAGCAAACGCGTGATTTCAGGGGGACTCTCCTCTGGAAACACCATATATTTT
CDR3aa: CASSKRVISGGLSSGNTIYF

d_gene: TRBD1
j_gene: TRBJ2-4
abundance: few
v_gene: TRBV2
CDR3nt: TGTGCCAGCAGTGGACAGGGGCAAAACATTCAGTACTTC
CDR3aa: CASSGQGQNIQYF

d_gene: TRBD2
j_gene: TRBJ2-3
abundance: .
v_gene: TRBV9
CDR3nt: TGTGCCAGCAGCGTAGCTTCAGGGACTAGCTTCGTTACGCAGTATTTT
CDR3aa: CASSVASGTSFVTQYF

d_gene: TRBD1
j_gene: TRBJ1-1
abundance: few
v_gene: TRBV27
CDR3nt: TGTGCCAGCAGTCTACGGACAGGCTTCACTGAAGCTTTCTTT
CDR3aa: CASSLRTGFTEAFF

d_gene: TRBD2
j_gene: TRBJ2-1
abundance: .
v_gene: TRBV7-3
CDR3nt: TGTGCCAGCAGCCAACTAGCGGGAGGGTACAATGAGCAGTTCTTC
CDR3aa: CASSQLAGGYNEQFF

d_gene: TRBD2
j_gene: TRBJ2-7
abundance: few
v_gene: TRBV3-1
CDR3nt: TGTGCCAGCAGCCTCCCTGGGACTAGCGGATACGAGCAGTACTTC
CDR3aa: CASSLPGTSGYEQYF

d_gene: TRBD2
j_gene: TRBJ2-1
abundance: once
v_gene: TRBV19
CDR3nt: TGTGCCAGTAACGGCCGGACTAGCTACAATGAGCAGTTCTTC
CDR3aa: CASNGRTSYNEQFF

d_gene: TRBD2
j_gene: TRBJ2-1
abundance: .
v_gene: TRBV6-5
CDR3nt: TGTGCCAGCAGTTACTCTGGCCTAGCGGGAGTGAGGAATGAGCAGTTCTTC
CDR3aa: CASSYSGLAGVRNEQFF

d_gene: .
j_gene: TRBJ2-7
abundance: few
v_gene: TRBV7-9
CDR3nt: TGTGCCAGCAGCTCCGGACCCGCTGGGGGTTACGAGCAGTACTTC
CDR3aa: CASSSGPAGGYEQYF

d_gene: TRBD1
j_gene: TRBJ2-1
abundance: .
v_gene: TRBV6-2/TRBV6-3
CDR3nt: TGTGCCAGCAGTTGGGACAGCTCCTACAATGAGCAGTTCTTC
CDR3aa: CASSWDSSYNEQFF

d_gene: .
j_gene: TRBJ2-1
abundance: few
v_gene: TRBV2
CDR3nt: TGTGCCAGCAGTGAAGCGGACAACTACAATGAGCAGTTCTTC
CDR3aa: CASSEADNYNEQFF

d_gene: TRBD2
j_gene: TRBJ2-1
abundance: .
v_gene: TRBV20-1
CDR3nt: TGCAGTGCTAGAGATCCGGCTAGCGGGAGGGGACACAATGAGCAGTTCTTC
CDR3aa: CSARDPASGRGHNEQFF

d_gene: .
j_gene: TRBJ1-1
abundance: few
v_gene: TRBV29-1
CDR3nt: TGCAGCGTTGTGGGGGGTAACACTGAAGCTTTCTTT
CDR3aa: CSVVGGNTEAFF

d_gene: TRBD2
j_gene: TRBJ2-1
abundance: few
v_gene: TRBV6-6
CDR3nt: TGTGCCAGCAGAACTAGCGGTCTGGGGTACAATGAGCAGTTCTTC
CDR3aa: CASRTSGLGYNEQFF

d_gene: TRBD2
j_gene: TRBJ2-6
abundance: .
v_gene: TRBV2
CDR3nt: TGTGCCAGCAGCCATCTAGCGGAAGGGGCCAACGTCCTGACTTTC
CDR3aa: CASSHLAEGANVLTF

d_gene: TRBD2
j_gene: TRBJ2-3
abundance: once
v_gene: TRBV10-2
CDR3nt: TGCGCCAGCAGTGAGGGGACTAGCGGATTCACAGATACGCAGTATTTT
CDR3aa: CASSEGTSGFTDTQYF

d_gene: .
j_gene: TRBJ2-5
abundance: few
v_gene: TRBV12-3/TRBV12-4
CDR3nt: TGTGCCAGCAGCAACTGGGACCGAAAAGAGACCCAGTACTTC
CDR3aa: CASSNWDRKETQYF

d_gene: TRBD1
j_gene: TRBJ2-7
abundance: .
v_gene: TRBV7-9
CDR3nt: TGTGCCAGCAGCTTGACAGGGGTTGGGGACGAGCAGTACTTC
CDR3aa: CASSLTGVGDEQYF

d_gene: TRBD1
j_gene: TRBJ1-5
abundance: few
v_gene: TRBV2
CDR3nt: TGTGCCAGCAGCGAAGACAGGGAAAACTTTCAGCCCCAGCATTTT
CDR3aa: CASSEDRENFQPQHF

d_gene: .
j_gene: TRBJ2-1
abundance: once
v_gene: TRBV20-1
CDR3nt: TGCAGTGCTAGAGATCCGGACTTTGCCTACAATGAGCAGTTCTTC
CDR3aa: CSARDPDFAYNEQFF

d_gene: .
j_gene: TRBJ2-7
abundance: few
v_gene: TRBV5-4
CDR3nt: TGTGCCAGCAGCCGCCAGGGGTCCTACGAGCAGTACTTC
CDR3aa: CASSRQGSYEQYF

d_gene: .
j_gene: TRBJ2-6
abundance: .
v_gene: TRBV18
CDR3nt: TGTGCCAGCCTGCAGGGGTCTGGGGCCAACGTCCTGACTTTC
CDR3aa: CASLQGSGANVLTF

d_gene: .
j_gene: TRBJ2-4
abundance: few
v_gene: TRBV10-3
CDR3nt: TGTGCCATCAGTGAAAAAAACATTCAGTACTTC
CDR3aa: CAISEKNIQYF

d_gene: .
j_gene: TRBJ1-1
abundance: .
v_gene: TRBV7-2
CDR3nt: TGTGCCAGCAGCTCCGACGGTAACACTGAAGCTTTCTTT
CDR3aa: CASSSDGNTEAFF

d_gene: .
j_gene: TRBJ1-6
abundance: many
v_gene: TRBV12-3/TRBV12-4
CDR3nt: TGTGCCAGCAGCGTTTGGCAGGACAATTCACCCCTCCACTTT
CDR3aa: CASSVWQDNSPLHF

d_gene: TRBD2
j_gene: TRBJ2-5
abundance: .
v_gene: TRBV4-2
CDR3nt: TGTGCCAGCAGCCAGACAGCGGGACCGGCATACTTC
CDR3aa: CASSQTAGPAYF

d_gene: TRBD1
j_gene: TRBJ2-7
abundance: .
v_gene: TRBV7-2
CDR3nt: TGTGCCAGCAGCCTCGACAGGGGTCGCTACGAGCAGTACTTC
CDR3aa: CASSLDRGRYEQYF

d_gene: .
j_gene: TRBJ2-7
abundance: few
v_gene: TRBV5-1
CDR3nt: TGCGCCAGCAGCTTAGGCGTTCGGAACTACGAGCAGTACTTC
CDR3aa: CASSLGVRNYEQYF

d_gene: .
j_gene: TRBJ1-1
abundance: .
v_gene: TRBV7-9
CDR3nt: TGTGCCAGCAGCTCAAATAGCGTCTACACTGAAGCTTTCTTT
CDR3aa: CASSSNSVYTEAFF

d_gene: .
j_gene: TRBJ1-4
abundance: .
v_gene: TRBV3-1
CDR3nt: TGTGCCAGCAGCCAGGAAGCGAGAGAAAAACTGTTTTTT
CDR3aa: CASSQEAREKLFF

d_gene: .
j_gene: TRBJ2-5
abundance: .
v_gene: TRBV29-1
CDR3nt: TGCAGCGCCGCACAAGAGACCCAGTACTTC
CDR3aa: CSAAQETQYF

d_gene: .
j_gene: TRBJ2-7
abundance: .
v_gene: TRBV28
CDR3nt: TGTGCCAGCAGTCAGCGGACCTCCTACGAGCAGTACTTC
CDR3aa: CASSQRTSYEQYF

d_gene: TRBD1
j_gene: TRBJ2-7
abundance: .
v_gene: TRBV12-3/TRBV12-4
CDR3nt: TGTGCCAGCAGTGCCCGACAGGGTTCCTACGAGCAGTACTTC
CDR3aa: CASSARQGSYEQYF

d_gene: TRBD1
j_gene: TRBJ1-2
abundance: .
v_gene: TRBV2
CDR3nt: TGTGCCGGGGAAGGGACAGGTTATGGCTACACCTTC
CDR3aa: CAGEGTGYGYTF

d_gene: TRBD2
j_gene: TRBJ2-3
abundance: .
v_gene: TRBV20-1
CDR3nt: TGCAGTGCCACCCCCCCTGCTAGCGGGAGGCCCACAGATACGCAGTATTTT
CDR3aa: CSATPPASGRPTDTQYF

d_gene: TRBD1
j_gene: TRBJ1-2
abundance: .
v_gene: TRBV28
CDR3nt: TGTGCCAGCAGTTGGACAGGGGAGTATGGCTACACCTTC
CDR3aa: CASSWTGEYGYTF